Described below is a single T cell receptor beta chain sequence and its context. V dropped 0 bases and J dropped 2 bases, with 8 bases sitting between them. Germline-derived CDR1 and CDR2 are SGHTA and FQGNSA. The CDR3 extends over 15 amino acids. This record belongs to a study of metastatic and nonmetastatic thyroid tumors. TCRdb re-clonotyped the PCR reads through MiXCR. The table includes over 7,000 clones, approximately 33% detected once. Patients had received no treatment of any kind before thyroid surgery. The chain recombines TRBV7-2 with TRBJ2-1; no reliable D call. This TCR derives from a female donor with papillary thyroid cancer or a benign thyroid nodule (not recorded which). Some clones in this sample may be carry-over from other donors' samples. Sample: tumor tissue. The CDR3 protein is CASSLATEPYNEQFF. In DNA, the CDR3 is TGTGCCAGCAGCTTAGCGACGGAGCCCTACAATGAGCAGTTCTTC.